A selection of T cell receptor beta chains follows, all from one sample in a study of cytomegalovirus exposure and HLA in healthy donors. Data came from immunoSEQ multiplex PCR; TCRdb stores just in-frame clones and leaves some out. The sample includes some 130,000 clones, under 75% of them seen just once. The sequenced material came from PBMCs. All receptors derive from a woman in her thirties or forties in good health and CMV-seronegative. Both conserved end residues are part of each CDR3. Each record gives: D gene, clone size, J gene, V gene, CDR3 protein, CDR3 DNA. D genes are given only for firm matches. Size values are once, few and many counts, or a class for expanded clones, and some rows have none.

TRBD2 | - | TRBJ2-1 | TRBV11-2 | CASSLERGGNEQFF | TGTGCCAGCAGCTTAGAGCGGGGGGGCAATGAGCAGTTCTTC
- | once | TRBJ1-1 | TRBV18 | CASSPFAIGTEAFF | TGTGCCAGCTCACCATTCGCGATCGGCACTGAAGCTTTCTTT
- | - | TRBJ1-3 | TRBV27 | CASKEEPSGNTIYF | TGTGCCAGCAAGGAGGAGCCATCTGGAAACACCATATATTTT
- | - | TRBJ2-3 | TRBV5-4 | CASSLKGVLTDTQYF | TGTGCCAGCAGCTTGAAAGGGGTTCTAACAGATACGCAGTATTTT
- | - | TRBJ1-1 | TRBV5-1 | CASSLAVAQNTEAFF | TGCGCCAGCAGCTTGGCCGTAGCCCAGAACACTGAAGCTTTCTTT
TRBD2 | - | TRBJ2-4 | TRBV10-1 | CASSAGLAGATGNIQYF | TGCGCCAGCAGCGCGGGACTAGCGGGGGCCACTGGGAACATTCAGTACTTC
TRBD1 | - | TRBJ2-7 | TRBV4-2 | CASSQDTGVTYEQYF | TGTGCCAGCAGCCAAGATACAGGGGTGACCTACGAGCAGTACTTC
- | - | TRBJ1-1 | TRBV7-2 | CASSAALNTEAFF | TGTGCCAGCAGCGCGGCCCTGAACACTGAAGCTTTCTTT
- | - | TRBJ2-1 | TRBV18 | CASSPRGVAGNEQFF | TGTGCCAGCTCACCACGGGGGGTGGCGGGCAATGAGCAGTTCTTC
- | - | TRBJ1-1 | TRBV18 | CASSPELLNTEAFF | TGTGCCAGCTCACCAGAGCTACTGAACACTGAAGCTTTCTTT
- | - | TRBJ2-2 | TRBV7-7 | CASSLNAGANTGELFF | TGTGCCAGCAGCTTAAACGCAGGGGCGAACACCGGGGAGCTGTTTTTT
- | few | TRBJ1-1 | TRBV6-1 | CASSEATTEAFF | TGTGCCAGCAGCGAGGCTACCACTGAAGCTTTCTTT
- | - | TRBJ2-5 | TRBV7-3 | CASSLGVQGLQETQYF | TGTGCCAGCAGCTTAGGGGTACAGGGTCTTCAAGAGACCCAGTACTTC
- | - | TRBJ2-5 | TRBV6-5 | CASSLDSIIQETQYF | TGTGCCAGCAGCCTGGACAGTATCATCCAAGAGACCCAGTACTTC